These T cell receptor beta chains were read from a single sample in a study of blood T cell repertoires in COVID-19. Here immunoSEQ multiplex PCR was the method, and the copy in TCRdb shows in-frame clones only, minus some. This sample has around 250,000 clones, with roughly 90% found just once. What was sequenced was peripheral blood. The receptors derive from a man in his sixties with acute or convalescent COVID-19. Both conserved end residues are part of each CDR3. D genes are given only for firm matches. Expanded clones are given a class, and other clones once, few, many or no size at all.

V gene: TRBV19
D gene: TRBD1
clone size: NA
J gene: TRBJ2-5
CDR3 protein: CASSIPGTGFQETQYF
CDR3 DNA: TGTGCCAGTAGTATCCCCGGGACAGGGTTCCAAGAGACCCAGTACTTC

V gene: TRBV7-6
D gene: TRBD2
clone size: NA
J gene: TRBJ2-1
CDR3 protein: CASSLGSGNILYNEQFF
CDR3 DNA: TGTGCCAGCAGCTTAGGTAGCGGGAACATTCTATACAATGAGCAGTTCTTC

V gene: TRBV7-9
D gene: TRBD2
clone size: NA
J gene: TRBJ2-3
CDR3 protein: CASSFSSGRANTQYF
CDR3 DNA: TGTGCCAGCAGCTTCTCTAGCGGGAGGGCTAATACGCAGTATTTT

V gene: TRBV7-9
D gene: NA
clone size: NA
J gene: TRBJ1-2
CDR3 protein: CASSSWTESDYGYTF
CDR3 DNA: TGTGCCAGCAGCTCATGGACAGAATCAGACTATGGCTACACCTTC

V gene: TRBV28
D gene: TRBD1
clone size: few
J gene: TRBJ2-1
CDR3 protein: CASTPLTQGDNEQFF
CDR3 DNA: TGTGCCAGCACCCCTTTAACACAGGGGGACAATGAGCAGTTCTTC

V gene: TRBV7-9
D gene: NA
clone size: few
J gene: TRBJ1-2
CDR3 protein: CASGVWSSF
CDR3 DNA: TGTGCCAGCGGAGTCTGGTCCTCCTTC

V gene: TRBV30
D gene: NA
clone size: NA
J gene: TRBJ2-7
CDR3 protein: CAWNVGAGSYEQYF
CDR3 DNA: TGTGCCTGGAATGTAGGCGCGGGGTCCTACGAGCAGTACTTC

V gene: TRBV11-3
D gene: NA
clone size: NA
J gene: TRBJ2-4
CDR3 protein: CASSLDTRAGAQNIQYF
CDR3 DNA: TGTGCCAGCAGCTTAGATACTAGGGCAGGGGCACAAAACATTCAGTACTTC

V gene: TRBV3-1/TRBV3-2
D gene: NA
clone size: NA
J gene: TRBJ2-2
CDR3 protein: CASSQDVRQANTGELFF
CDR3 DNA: TGTGCCAGCAGCCAAGATGTGCGACAGGCAAACACCGGGGAGCTGTTTTTT

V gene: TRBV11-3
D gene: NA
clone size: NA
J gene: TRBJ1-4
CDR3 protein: CASSPGGANEKLFF
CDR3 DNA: TGTGCCAGCAGCCCGGGGGGGGCTAATGAAAAACTGTTTTTT

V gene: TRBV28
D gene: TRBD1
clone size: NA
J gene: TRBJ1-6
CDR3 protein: CASRSPGQNVYVNSPLHF
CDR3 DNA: TGTGCCAGCAGATCACCGGGACAGAATGTATACGTGAATTCACCCCTCCACTTT

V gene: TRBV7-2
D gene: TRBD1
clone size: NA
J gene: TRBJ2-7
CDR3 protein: CASTRVEGQGGSSYEQYF
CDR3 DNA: TGTGCCAGCACTCGAGTAGAGGGACAGGGTGGCAGCTCCTACGAGCAGTACTTC

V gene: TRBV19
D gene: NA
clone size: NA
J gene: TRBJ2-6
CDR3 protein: CASSMGQSGTTGANVLTF
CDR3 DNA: TGTGCCAGTAGTATGGGTCAGAGCGGGACAACTGGGGCCAACGTCCTGACTTTC

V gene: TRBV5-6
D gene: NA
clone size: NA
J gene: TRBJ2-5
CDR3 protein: CASSLPLAEETQYF
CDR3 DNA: TGTGCCAGCAGCCTACCCTTAGCGGAAGAGACCCAGTACTTC

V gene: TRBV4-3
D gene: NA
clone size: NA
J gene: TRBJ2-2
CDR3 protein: CASSQEYRLTTGELFF
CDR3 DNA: TGCGCCAGCAGCCAAGAGTACAGACTAACCACCGGGGAGCTGTTTTTT

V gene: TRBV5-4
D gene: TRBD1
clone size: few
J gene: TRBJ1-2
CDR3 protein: CASSLEGQVHGYTF
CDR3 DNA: TGTGCCAGCAGCTTGGAGGGACAGGTCCATGGCTACACCTTC

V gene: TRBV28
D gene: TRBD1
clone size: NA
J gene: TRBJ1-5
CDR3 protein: CASVLGTDFNQPQHF
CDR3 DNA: TGTGCCAGCGTACTTGGGACAGACTTCAATCAGCCCCAGCATTTT

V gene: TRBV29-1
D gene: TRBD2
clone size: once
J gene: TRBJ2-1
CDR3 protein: CSVDIAGGPVNEQFF
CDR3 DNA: TGCAGCGTCGACATAGCGGGAGGGCCTGTCAATGAGCAGTTCTTC